This is a list of T cell receptor beta chains from one sample in a study of blood T cells in healthy people across ages. TCRdb reanalysed the 5' RACE reads using MiXCR and keeps one entry per CDR3 protein. The sample lists around 990,000 distinct CDR3 sequences, 35% to 45% occurring once. Sequencing was done on a sample of blood. The origin of the receptors is a man between 18 and 29 years old in good health. CDR3s include the opening cysteine and the closing phenylalanine or tryptophan. Fields, in order: CDR3 protein, J gene, V gene.

CDR3: CASTRGALSREKLFF
J: TRBJ1-4
V: TRBV6-1

CDR3: CSASFRGRNYGYTF
J: TRBJ1-2
V: TRBV20-1

CDR3: CASSLSRFSTDTQYF
J: TRBJ2-3
V: TRBV27

CDR3: CASTADRAAFF
J: TRBJ1-1
V: TRBV12-3/TRBV12-4

CDR3: CASSQDHGGISFF
J: TRBJ2-1
V: TRBV4-2

CDR3: CASSSRQAQEQFF
J: TRBJ2-1
V: TRBV6-2/TRBV6-3

CDR3: CAIRDSLNTEAFF
J: TRBJ1-1
V: TRBV10-3

CDR3: CASGLGRETQYF
J: TRBJ2-5
V: TRBV28

CDR3: CSAYRYNEQFF
J: TRBJ2-1
V: TRBV20-1

CDR3: CASSRSTRDLYGYTF
J: TRBJ1-2
V: TRBV6-5

CDR3: CASSPRTGMNTGELFF
J: TRBJ2-2
V: TRBV4-1

CDR3: CSARDGQGAVETQYF
J: NA
V: TRBV20-1

CDR3: CASSQGTSGTSSTDTQYF
J: TRBJ2-3
V: TRBV3-1

CDR3: CASGLVGTGPGNEQFF
J: TRBJ2-1
V: TRBV12-5

CDR3: CSARDPGLGTRGLFF
J: TRBJ2-2
V: TRBV20-1

CDR3: CASSGVQGRTEAFF
J: TRBJ1-1
V: TRBV11-1

CDR3: CASSRLGLSTDTQYF
J: TRBJ2-3
V: TRBV7-2

CDR3: CSARLKGTSGYNEQFF
J: TRBJ2-1
V: TRBV20-1

CDR3: CSASYEDTEAFF
J: TRBJ1-1
V: TRBV20-1

CDR3: CSVPDRAENEQFF
J: TRBJ2-1
V: TRBV29-1

CDR3: CSARDWTATNEQFF
J: TRBJ2-1
V: TRBV20-1

CDR3: CASSRWDTNYNEQFF
J: TRBJ2-1
V: TRBV27

CDR3: CASSQARDRLKLFF
J: TRBJ1-4
V: TRBV4-3

CDR3: CASSGERGGLSDEQYF
J: TRBJ2-7
V: TRBV6-1

CDR3: CSATLTGPNTEAFF
J: TRBJ1-1
V: TRBV20-1

CDR3: CASTPDRAFTDTQYF
J: TRBJ2-3
V: TRBV14

CDR3: CSVTNLSTEAFF
J: TRBJ1-1
V: TRBV29-1

CDR3: CASSPSGTDTQYF
J: TRBJ2-3
V: TRBV14

CDR3: CASSTGTNDVLTF
J: TRBJ2-6
V: TRBV5-1

CDR3: CASTSTGTEQYF
J: TRBJ2-7
V: TRBV6-2/TRBV6-3

CDR3: CASSQDGDRPTDTQYF
J: TRBJ2-3
V: TRBV4-3

CDR3: CAIRLLRTGRSADYTF
J: TRBJ1-2
V: TRBV10-3

CDR3: CASRRQGNEQFF
J: TRBJ2-1
V: TRBV12-3/TRBV12-4

CDR3: CSARSFEDTYEQYF
J: TRBJ2-7
V: TRBV20-1

CDR3: CASSLNVGGTDTQYF
J: TRBJ2-3
V: TRBV6-5

CDR3: CASKSSSYNSPLHF
J: TRBJ1-6
V: TRBV6-6

CDR3: CSAREQGERHGYTF
J: TRBJ1-2
V: TRBV20-1

CDR3: CASTPASNQPQHF
J: TRBJ1-5
V: TRBV6-6

CDR3: CASSPNYLGPADEQFF
J: TRBJ2-1
V: TRBV4-2

CDR3: CASSLVGPSGGISTDTQYF
J: TRBJ2-3
V: TRBV5-1

CDR3: CSARGNGNQPQHF
J: TRBJ1-5
V: TRBV20-1

CDR3: CASSARVDNSPLHF
J: TRBJ1-6
V: TRBV7-8

CDR3: CSARGGQSYNSPLHF
J: TRBJ1-6
V: TRBV20-1

CDR3: CSAGGDSTKNIQYF
J: TRBJ2-4
V: TRBV20-1

CDR3: CASSQDVVGSYNEQFF
J: TRBJ2-1
V: TRBV14

CDR3: CSARQGADTQYF
J: TRBJ2-3
V: TRBV20-1